The source of this T cell receptor (beta chain) is a study of cytomegalovirus exposure and HLA in healthy donors. Points from the study as a whole: An apparent linkage of common viral pathogens to several of the most significant clusters emerged in a later analysis. In a later analysis, compared with equally common non-associated chains, HLA-associated beta chains were more expanded.

As regards this clone: The antigen remains undetermined.

Primers: 60 Vbeta forward and 13 Jbeta reverse. Original processing methods: Later analysis identified tens of millions of unique TCR beta chains, about 10 million shared. Produced via immunoSEQ multiplex PCR; TCRdb's table is partial and in-frame only. V and J calls and clone size follow that table, whereas D and trimming were derived from the DNA. The table shows over 75,000 clones, with 79% occurring only once. Germline CDR1 is SGHRS and CDR2 is YFSETQ. Trimming removed 4 bases from V and 3 bases from J, with 11 bases in between. The CDR3 spans 14 residues. This chain links TRBV5-1 with TRBJ1-5; perhaps TRBD1 as D (6 bases). Sequenced material: PBMCs. The TCR was taken from a male donor in good health and CMV-seropositive. DNA of the CDR3: TGCGCCAGCAGCCCCGGACAGTCCAATCAGCCCCAGCATTTT. As protein: CASSPGQSNQPQHF.